This record covers a single T cell receptor beta chain. In the source study's methods: The assay estimated nucleated cells by amplifying reference gene primers. TCRdb's table, derived via immunoSEQ multiplex PCR, lists solely in-frame clones and lacks some. D and trimming were read from the DNA, whereas the V and J calls and clone size are those reported in that table. The sample holds about 59,000 clones, roughly 80% seen once. This sample was included in a study of blood T cell repertoires in COVID-19. Germline V lookup: CDR1 SGHTA, CDR2 FQGNSA. This CDR3 spans 16 amino acids. V lost 5 bases and J lost 0, with 14 bases in between.

Sequencing was carried out using peripheral blood. This receptor was obtained from a human donor in a cohort sampled during active COVID-19. This sequence joins TRBV7-2 and TRBJ2-1, with TRBD1 as a possible D gene (6 bases). CDR3 sequence reads: CASSPEGDRSYNEQFF. CDR3 DNA sequence: TGTGCCAGCAGCCCTGAGGGGGACCGCTCCTACAATGAGCAGTTCTTC.